This record covers a single T cell receptor (beta chain). Its antigen is not yet known. There are no base qualities to consult, and no much larger clone falls within one base. The cohort comprised hundreds of healthy bone marrow donors. At the time of sampling, all cohort members were nominally healthy, though unrecorded immune exposures were likely present. The donor tested CMV seronegative and was one of the 352 seronegative cohort members. Every donor gave a peripheral blood sample, and the peripheral blood mononuclear cells from that sample were used for TCR beta sequencing. Genomic DNA was extracted from the blood cell samples with the Qiagen DNeasy Blood Extraction Kit. The data were taken from a study of cytomegalovirus exposure and HLA in healthy donors (dated by TCRdb to 2016 to 2017). Background for the entire study: According to an earlier analysis of several hundred of the donors, about 179 million T cells yielded some 120 million unique TCR beta sequences and less than 300 Gb of sequence data. Besides the first cohort of approximately 710 subjects, a separate validation cohort made up of 120 different subjects was used. Of the roughly 400 genotyped donors, around 81% fell in the genetic ancestry cluster associated with self-reported Caucasian donors. All discovery cohort repertoires had been generated on a single sequencing platform. Because of strong linkage in the cohort, a few DR-DQ haplotypes were treated as single units for association and clustering. An early release covering over 500 HLA-typed donors comprised about 310 gigabases of sequencing data and tens of millions of unique TCR sequences. The study used immunosequencing to profile the T cell repertoires of approximately 640 subjects and linked those repertoires to cytomegalovirus serostatus. A later genetic analysis took genome-wide SNP genotypes for about 55% of the 666 donors and used that subset as a discovery cohort. To study patterns of TCR occurrence, a later analysis re-analyzed previously published TCR beta repertoires from under 750 donors and added high-resolution HLA genotyping. Alongside the repertoire data, information on donor age, sex, ethnicity and CMV serostatus was compiled. The study was designed to test whether signatures of past pathogen exposure could be identified by cataloging public T cell receptors. An earlier analysis of nearly 600 of the donors applied high-throughput TCR beta sequencing to assess whether each TCR beta V gene segment acted as functional or pseudogenic. The study combined high-throughput TCR immunosequencing, statistical association of individual TCRs with disease status, and machine learning to predict cytomegalovirus infection status. Across 300 to 500 genotyped donors of the cohort, an average of approximately 200,000 unique TCR beta nucleotide sequences per donor were sequenced, and approximately 17% of those sequences were non-productive. The number of donors typed differed by locus, with roughly 629-640 for A, B, C, DRB1 and DQB1, around 520 for DQA1, 600 to 610 for DPA1, and around 460 for DPB1. Rather than drawing on any new phenotypic data, the later analysis identified candidate immune exposures from TCR beta sequences and the way those sequences occurred across donors. Class I and class II HLA loci were covered by the typing at four-digit resolution.

The paper as a whole reports these results and caveats: A further reported finding was that TCR beta sequences accurately predicted the HLA-A and HLA-B alleles for most subjects in the first cohort. In a later analysis, TCR association rates were found to vary across HLA loci, with the most associated TCRs seen for DRB1 alleles and the fewest for HLA-C alleles. Most TCR sequences were observed very rarely across donors, whereas some public TCRs were present in many individuals. The cohort was sequenced for TCR beta chains only, and without alpha or paired-chain data the features that could be detected were limited. An association between a missense DCLRE1C variant and V-gene and J-gene trimming of TCR beta chains was found in a later genetic analysis and replicated in an independent cohort. At a false discovery rate of 0.05, a later analysis linked fewer than 20,000 TCR beta sequences to specific HLA alleles. Sequencing depth was assumed to be roughly uniform across donors in the presence/absence analyses, though that assumption may not hold. In both the original and validation cohorts, the classifier was reported to diagnose cytomegalovirus status with high specificity and sensitivity. According to a later analysis, parvovirus B19, influenza, CMV and Epstein-Barr virus appeared linked to several top co-occurrence clusters. Strong co-occurrence of HLA alleles, especially DR and DQ, made assigning TCR associations to individual alleles difficult. Because some donors lacked HLA typing at each locus, the association tests relied only on the typed subset. An earlier analysis of several hundred of the donors showed that most TCR beta V segments appeared in productive rearrangements either about 87% or about 30% of the time, which broadly matched IMGT annotations. According to a later analysis, most CMV-associated TCR beta chains appeared to be HLA-restricted, and the HLA associations seemed to be driven largely by CMV exposure. In vitro tests confirmed that a few of the cytomegalovirus-associated TCR beta chains recognize cytomegalovirus antigens. Correlated functional status among segregating V segments might reflect linkage disequilibrium, but an unknown experimental factor could not be ruled out. In the study, around 150 TCR beta chains were listed as associated with cytomegalovirus. A cluster of highly shared sequence variants was judged likely to be a technical artifact of the sequencing pipeline. Compared with equally common non-associated chains, HLA-associated TCR beta chains in a later analysis were more clonally expanded and had lower generation probabilities. According to a later genetic analysis, donors in an Asian-associated ancestry cluster had fewer N-insertions in productive TCRs than the roughly 700-donor mean. Because counts were too low, seventeen rarely observed V segments, including chromosome 9 orphons, were excluded from the earlier analysis of about 500 of the donors. It was suggested by the authors that the approach could potentially be generalized to other disease states and immunological phenotypes. For the cohort, immune exposure information was limited to CMV serostatus.

Library creation used the immunoSEQ multiplex PCR assay. The multiplex PCR relied on a mix of 60 forward primers for TCR Vbeta segments and 13 reverse primers for TCR Jbeta segments. The CDR3 region of rearranged TCR beta genes was amplified from genomic DNA by a multiplex PCR assay. The Illumina HiSeq System was used to sequence the amplified TCR beta libraries as 87-base-pair reads. On the authors' methods: A later analysis tallied about 77 million unique TCR beta chains across the 700 or so repertoires, and approximately 9.9 million of those chains were shared by two or more donors. A nearest-neighbor algorithm error-corrected the raw reads and collapsed the reads into unique sequences, merging closely related sequences to remove PCR and sequencing errors. CDR3 sequences were aligned to IMGT reference sequences to assign V, D and J gene segments. For a sequence to be retained, at least a six-nucleotide match to both a V gene segment and a J gene segment was required. A rearrangement counted as productive if the CDR3 had no stop codons and remained in frame with V and J, and every other rearrangement counted as non-productive. Following IMGT convention, CDR3 was defined as the stretch from the second conserved V-encoded cysteine up to the conserved J-encoded phenylalanine. The earlier analysis of about 590 of the donors excluded sequences that lacked an unambiguous match to a single V gene segment. In an earlier analysis of approximately 610 of the donors, V segments were called functional above 56.7% productive rearrangements and were called segregating when the between-donor standard deviation exceeded 5%. To diagnose cytomegalovirus status from the catalog of TCR beta chain sequences, a statistical classification framework was built. In a later analysis, TCR nucleotide sequences were compared against IMGT/GENE-DB human TR gene sequences so that V and J genes could be assigned. Using the TCRdist pipeline, a later analysis assigned CDR3 sequences along with most-parsimonious VDJ recombination scenarios. A later analysis defined each TCR beta chain by its CDR3 amino acid sequence plus V-gene family, and excluded reads lacking a unique V-gene family. A later analysis removed 500 to 650 highly shared, low-generation-probability nucleotide sequences to deal with suspected cross-contamination and a sequencing artifact. In a later analysis, a clonal expansion index for each public chain was calculated from normalized within-repertoire ranks of inferred template counts. Generation probabilities in a later analysis came from a VDJ recombination model fitted to out-of-frame rearrangements, and those results were checked against IGoR. Hypergeometric tests were used in a later analysis to score TCR-TCR, TCR-HLA and TCR-CMV co-occurrence, with a repertoire-size bias correction applied to the TCR pairs. A later analysis estimated false discovery rates by permuting HLA or CMV assignments 20 times. In a later analysis, co-occurring TCRs were grouped using DBSCAN, with TCRdist sequence similarity added in when clustering inside HLA-allele-positive subsets. Co-occurrence clustering excluded repertoires with fewer than 30,000 or more than 120,000 public chains, plus five with anomalous nucleotide sharing. TCRdb limited this immuneACCESS table to in-frame rearrangements with V and J called. A share of clones is missing; checked studies link under half to unresolved V genes, and the rest is unexplained. V and J calls and clone size are copied from that table; D and trimming were computed from the DNA. Recorded for this sample are tens of thousands of clones; approximately 70% of them occurred a single time. Approximately 2.9% of the sample goes to the ten largest clones.

The origin of this receptor is a man between 50 and 59 years old in good health and CMV-seronegative. The sample was PBMCs.

The DNA reads as follows: TGCGCCAGCAGCCAAGATTTTTACGGTGAGCAGTTCTTC. This is translated as CASSQDFYGEQFF. The chain is encoded by TRBV4-3 joined to TRBJ2-1; confidence is insufficient to name the D gene. The CDR3 measures 13 amino acids from cysteine to phenylalanine. Only CDR3 DNA is held: 39 bases, read in frame from base 1. Sequences LGHNA (CDR1) and YSLEER (CDR2) are obtained from the germline V gene. Trimming takes 0 bases from V and 9 bases from J, and the germline ends sit 9 bases apart.